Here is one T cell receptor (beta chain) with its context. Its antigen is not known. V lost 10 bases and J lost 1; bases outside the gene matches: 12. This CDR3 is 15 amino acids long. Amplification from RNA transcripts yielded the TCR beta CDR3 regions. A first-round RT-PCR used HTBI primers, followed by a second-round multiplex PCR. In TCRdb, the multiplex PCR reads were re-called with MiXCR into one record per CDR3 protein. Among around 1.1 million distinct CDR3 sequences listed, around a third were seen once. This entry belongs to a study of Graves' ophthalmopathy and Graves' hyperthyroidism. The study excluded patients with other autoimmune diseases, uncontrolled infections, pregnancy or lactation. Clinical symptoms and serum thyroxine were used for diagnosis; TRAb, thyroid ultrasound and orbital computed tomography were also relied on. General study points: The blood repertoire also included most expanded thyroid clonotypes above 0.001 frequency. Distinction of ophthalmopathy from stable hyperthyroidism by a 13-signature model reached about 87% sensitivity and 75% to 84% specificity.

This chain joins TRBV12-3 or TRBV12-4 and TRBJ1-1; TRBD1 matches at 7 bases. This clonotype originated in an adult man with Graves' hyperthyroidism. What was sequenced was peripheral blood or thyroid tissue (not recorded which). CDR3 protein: CAIRGGRKRNTEAFF. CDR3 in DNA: TGTGCCATCAGGGGGGGGCGAAAAAGGAACACTGAAGCTTTCTTT.